A single sample gave rise to the 30 T cell receptor beta chains below, sequenced in a study of CD8+ T cells in alopecia areata. Following RNA extraction, reverse transcription yielded cDNA that acted as the sequencing template. Using immunoSEQ multiplex PCR, the repertoire was profiled, and TCRdb retains in-frame clones only, with some absent. The repertoire holds some 240,000 clones, 50% to 60% seen once, with just over 0.45% in the top ten. The sequencing here drew on CD4+ T cells sorted from blood, taken at week 0. The receptor set was obtained from a human donor with alopecia areata.

The rearrangement links TRBV9 to TRBJ1-1, with 9 bases fitting TRBD1. The CDR3 spans 13 residues. The germline CDR1 and CDR2 sequences are SGDLS and YYNGEE. The CDR3 loop is CGGTGWSRAEAFF. The CDR3 region has the DNA TGTGGCGGGACAGGGTGGTCTCGCGCTGAAGCTTTCTTT.

This clone was picked up a small number of times. CDR3 DNA sequence: TGCAGCGCTGGCATTGATATTGGAAACACCATATATTTT. Amino acids: CSAGIDIGNTIYF. The genes are TRBV29-1 and TRBJ1-3; D is undetermined. Germline V gene sequence: CDR1 SQVTM, CDR2 ANQGSEA. The CDR3 sequence is 13 residues long. V was pared by 7 bases and J by 3 bases, with 13 bases between.

The chain uses TRBV6-5 and TRBJ1-1, with 10 bases lining up with TRBD1. Germline CDR1 and CDR2: MNHEY and SVGAGI. The trim removed 5 bases at V and 1 base at J, leaving 1 base unmatched. The CDR3 has 14 amino acids. CDR3 sequence (DNA): TGTGCCAGCAGTGGGGACAGGGGGAACACTGAAGCTTTCTTT. Amino acids: CASSGDRGNTEAFF.

There are a few counts of this clone. This chain joins TRBV10-2 and TRBJ2-7, with TRBD2 identical over 7 bases. The germline CDR1 and CDR2 sequences are WSHSY and SAAADI. V shed 8 bases, J shed 2 bases, and the junction held 6 bases outside the gene matches. The CDR3 is 13 amino acids. The CDR3 region is CASSGLLTYEQYF. CDR3 bases: TGCGCCAGCTCGGGACTACTCACCTACGAGCAGTACTTC.

V is TRBV27 and J is TRBJ2-1; no reliable D call. Germline CDR1 and CDR2: MNHEY and SMNVEV (reference sequence). The CDR3 loop spans 15 amino acids. The V gene lost 0 bases and the J gene lost 1 base, with 7 bases spanning the gap. The CDR3 DNA is TGTGCCAGCAGTTTATCCGGCGTTTCCTACAATGAGCAGTTCTTC. It specifies CASSLSGVSYNEQFF.

This chain connects TRBV7-3 to TRBJ2-3; possibly TRBD1 for D (6 bases). Germline loops: CDR1 SGHTA, CDR2 FQGTGA. The CDR3 loop spans 14 amino acids. V was trimmed by 3 bases and J by 2 bases, leaving 9 bases between them. The CDR3 bases are TGTGCCAGCAGCTTCGGACAGCCCACAGATACGCAGTATTTT. Translation: CASSFGQPTDTQYF.

The chain employs TRBV5-6 and TRBJ1-2; D is uncertain. The germline gives CDR1 SGHDT, CDR2 YYEEEE. The CDR3 sequence is 13 residues long. The germline V and J ends were trimmed by 4 bases and 10 bases, with 17 bases remaining between them. CDR3 in DNA: TGTGCCAGCAGCCATACGCTCAACCCGTTCTACACCTTC. This codes for CASSHTLNPFYTF. Full variable domain (rest looked up from reference TRBV5-6 and TRBJ1-2): DAGVTQSPTHLIKTRGQQVTLRCSPKSGHDTVSWYQQALGQGPQFIFQYYEEEERQRGNFPDRFSGHQFPNYSSELNVNALLLGDSALYLCASSHTLNPFYTFGSGTRLTVV.

The gene calls are TRBV7-9 and TRBJ1-4, with D unresolved. This CDR3 contains 14 residues. Germline V CDR1 and CDR2: SEHNR, FQNEAQ (reference sequence). The ends were cut back, 7 bases at V and 2 bases at J, with 11 bases in the middle. CDR3 sequence reads: CASNRAETNEKLFF. The CDR3 region has the DNA TGTGCCAGCAATAGGGCAGAGACTAATGAAAAACTGTTTTTT. Supplemented by reference TRBV7-9 and TRBJ1-4, the full variable domain reads DTGVSQNPRHKITKRGQNVTFRCDPISEHNRLYWYRQTLGQGPEFLTYFQNEAQLEKSRLLSDRFSAERPKGSFSTLEIQRTEQGDSAMYLCASNRAETNEKLFFGSGTQLSVL.

The rearrangement joins TRBV5-1 to TRBJ1-1; D may be TRBD1 (6 bases). V was shortened by 4 bases and J by 2 bases, with 15 bases between the two germline ends. CDR1 is SGHRS and CDR2 is YFSETQ in the germline V gene. This CDR3 has 15 amino acids. This chain's CDR3 is CASSANGQPNTEAFF. CDR3 DNA: TGCGCCAGCAGCGCGAACGGACAGCCTAACACTGAAGCTTTCTTT.

V is TRBV4-1 and J is TRBJ1-3; D remains ambiguous. This CDR3 comprises 16 residues. Germline V gene data show CDR1 as MGHRA and CDR2 as YSYEKL. Trimming stripped 0 bases from V and 3 bases from J, with 12 bases between. The CDR3 region has the DNA TGCGCCAGCAGCCAAGAGGTTGCCAGAGGTGGAAACACCATATATTTT. Its protein is CASSQEVARGGNTIYF.

This clone was counted a few times. The rearrangement links TRBV6-5 to TRBJ2-7; D is undetermined. Trimming left V 6 bases short and J 5 bases short, with 8 bases between. This CDR3 comprises 11 residues. Per the germline V gene, CDR1 is MNHEY and CDR2 is SVGAGI. CDR3 amino acids: CASSLKHEQYF. The DNA for the CDR3 is TGTGCCAGCAGCCTTAAGCACGAGCAGTACTTC.

The chain recombines TRBV25-1 with TRBJ1-2, with a possible D match to TRBD1 (5 bases). Germline CDR1 MGHDK, CDR2 SYGVNS. V was cut by 3 bases and J by 8 bases, with 16 bases left in between. The CDR3 has 14 residues. The chain's CDR3 is CASSDEGSWGGYTF. The CDR3 region has the DNA TGTGCCAGCAGTGATGAGGGGTCCTGGGGAGGCTACACCTTC.

The CDR3 region is CASRGRDKGDHEQYF. CDR3 nucleotides: TGTGCCAGCAGAGGCCGGGACAAAGGTGACCACGAGCAGTACTTC. The genes are TRBV6-5 and TRBJ2-7; D possibly corresponds to TRBD1 (6 bases). The CDR3 extends over 15 amino acids. V lost 6 bases to trimming and J lost 5 bases, with 20 bases between them. Germline V lookup: CDR1 MNHEY, CDR2 SVGAGI.

This clone was detected only a few times. The gene calls are TRBV4-1 and TRBJ1-4; TRBD1 matches at 7 bases. Germline V gene sequence: CDR1 MGHRA, CDR2 YSYEKL. This CDR3 is 16 amino acids long. V dropped 4 bases and J dropped 8; count of bases not matched to a gene: 13. CDR3 region: CASSPTLTGSSEKLFF. The CDR3 DNA is TGCGCCAGCAGCCCCACCCTGACAGGGAGCAGCGAAAAACTGTTTTTT.

V is TRBV30 and J is TRBJ1-2; 8 bases line up with TRBD1. The CDR3 contains 12 residues. Losses at the gene ends were 6 bases for V and 4 bases for J; bases not matched to a gene: 4. Germline V gene data show CDR1 as GTSNPN and CDR2 as SVGIG (reference sequence). In DNA, the CDR3 is TGTGCCTGCGGACAGGGCGGCTATGGCTACACCTTC. Translation gives CACGQGGYGYTF.

This clone showed up just once. The CDR3 DNA reads TGTGCCAGCAGTTGGGGGGAGGGGGAGCTGTTTTTT. It yields the protein CASSWGEGELFF. The genes are TRBV27 and TRBJ2-2, with D possibly matching TRBD2 (6 bases). CDR1 and CDR2 from the germline V gene are MNHEY and SMNVEV (reference sequence). The CDR3 is 12 residues long. The V end lost 4 bases, the J end lost 8 bases, and 8 bases lay between the germline ends.

The V and J genes are TRBV29-1 and TRBJ2-4; maybe TRBD1 (6 bases). Trimming took off 4 bases at V and 9 bases at J, with 13 bases between the two ends. Per germline, CDR1 SQVTM and CDR2 ANQGSEA. This CDR3 is 12 amino acids long. The CDR3 sequence is CSVAVDSPIQYF. CDR3 sequence (DNA): TGCAGCGTTGCGGTGGACAGCCCCATTCAGTACTTC.

The J gene is TRBJ2-7, the V gene TRBV27, with D possibly being TRBD1 (6 bases). The CDR3 has 15 residues. From germline, CDR1 is MNHEY and CDR2 SMNVEV (reference sequence). V shed 6 bases and J shed 6 bases, with 21 bases lying between them. CDR3 protein: CASRRDRPGPGEQYF. CDR3 DNA: TGTGCCAGCAGGAGAGACAGGCCGGGCCCAGGCGAGCAGTACTTC.

DNA for the CDR3: TGCGCCAGCAGCCAAGTGCGGTCCCCCAATGGCTACACCTTC. Amino acids: CASSQVRSPNGYTF. This chain joins TRBV4-3 and TRBJ1-2, with D hard to call. Germline V gives CDR1 LGHNA, CDR2 YSLEER. Between the trimmed V and J ends, which lost 1 base and 6 bases, there was a span of 12 bases. The CDR3 is 14 amino acids.

V gene TRBV30 combines with J gene TRBJ2-4; 9 nucleotides align to TRBD1. Germline V gives CDR1 GTSNPN, CDR2 SVGIG (reference sequence). CDR3 length: 14 residues. The trim removed 0 bases at V and 8 bases at J, leaving 5 bases unmatched. The CDR3 reads CAWSVGQGRDIQYF. Here the CDR3 DNA reads TGTGCCTGGAGTGTAGGACAGGGGCGAGACATTCAGTACTTC.

The J gene is TRBJ1-5, the V gene TRBV2; the D is unclear. Trimming left V 4 bases short and J 3 bases short, with 10 bases between. This CDR3 has 14 amino acids. Per germline, CDR1 SNHLY and CDR2 FYNNEI. CDR3 protein: CASSGFSANQPQHF. The DNA of the CDR3 is TGTGCCAGCAGTGGTTTCTCCGCCAATCAGCCCCAGCATTTT.

The chain links TRBV27 to TRBJ1-2; a possible D gene is TRBD1 (5 bases). With 6 bases removed from V and 4 bases from J, the gap between germline ends came to 12 bases. The V gene's germline CDR1 is MNHEY and CDR2 SMNVEV (reference sequence). The CDR3 is 13 residues long. CDR3 sequence (DNA): TGTGCCAGCAGCCGGGACTCATCCTATGGCTACACCTTC. It encodes CASSRDSSYGYTF.

CDR3 nucleotide sequence: TGTGCCAGCAGCCGACAGGGCTACGAGCAGTACTTC. This gives the protein CASSRQGYEQYF. The chain recombines TRBV13 with TRBJ2-7, with TRBD1 matching over 7 bases. This CDR3 has 12 amino acids. V lost 5 bases, J lost 3 bases, and 1 base stayed unmatched. Germline assignment: CDR1 PRHDT and CDR2 FYEKMQ (reference sequence).

The V gene is TRBV5-1, the J gene TRBJ2-3; 7 bases map to TRBD1. This CDR3 is 15 amino acids long. The junction had 3 bases not matched to a gene; V was cut back by 2 bases and J by 0 bases. Germline CDR1 reads SGHRS; CDR2 reads YFSETQ. Here the CDR3 reads CASSFRDSSTDTQYF. CDR3 nucleotide sequence: TGCGCCAGCAGCTTCAGGGACAGTAGCACAGATACGCAGTATTTT.

V and J are TRBV7-8 and TRBJ1-6; unclear D gene. Germline assignment: CDR1 SGHVS and CDR2 FQNEAQ. The CDR3 is made up of 15 amino acids. The V end was cut by 4 bases, the J end by 6 bases, with 13 bases between. The CDR3 nucleotides read TGTGCCAGCAGCTCTACCACGGCAACTAATTCACCCCTCCACTTT. Amino acids: CASSSTTATNSPLHF.

The rearrangement joins TRBV18 to TRBJ2-1; no clear D gene. Trimming cost V 6 bases and J 8 bases, with 26 bases left between them. Germline V gene sequence: CDR1 KGHSH, CDR2 LQKENI. The CDR3 has 17 residues. The CDR3 DNA is TGTGCCAGCTCCCCTTCTCAAGAAACCCTAACGGACGATGAGCAGTTCTTC. Translation gives CASSPSQETLTDDEQFF.

This clone was seen more than once but under ten times. This chain joins TRBV18 and TRBJ2-7; D remains ambiguous. Germline V CDR1 and CDR2: KGHSH, LQKENI. This CDR3 region has 15 residues. The germline V and J ends were trimmed by 8 bases and 5 bases, with 22 bases remaining between them. In nucleotides, the CDR3 is TGTGCCAGCCAGGCCACGGCCACAGTGACGCACGAGCAGTACTTC. Translated: CASQATATVTHEQYF.

The chain couples TRBV29-1 to TRBJ1-2; 7 bases line up with TRBD1. Germline CDR1 is SQVTM and CDR2 is ANQGSEA. V was clipped by 7 bases and J by 3 bases; unmatched bases: 8. The CDR3 sequence is 13 residues long. CDR3 bases: TGCAGCGGAGGGGGCAGGGGAGACTATGGCTACACCTTC. Residues: CSGGGRGDYGYTF.

V usage is TRBV2 and J usage is TRBJ2-5, with 9 positions matching TRBD1. The CDR3 is 14 residues long. V was clipped by 2 bases and J by 6 bases; unmatched bases: 4. Germline CDR1 reads SNHLY; CDR2 reads FYNNEI. CDR3 nucleotide sequence: TGTGCCAGCAGTGAACGGACAGGGGAAAAGACCCAGTACTTC. Translated: CASSERTGEKTQYF.

The chain recombines TRBV30 with TRBJ1-1; D remains unclear. CDR1 and CDR2 (germline): GTSNPN, SVGIG (reference sequence). V lost 6 bases and J lost 0, with 8 bases in between. CDR3 size: 12 residues. CDR3 DNA sequence: TGTGCCTGTAACGTTATGAACACTGAAGCTTTCTTT. It is translated as CACNVMNTEAFF.